What follows describes a single TCR beta chain. These data come from a study of control samples from healthy donors and cancer patients. Here immunoSEQ multiplex PCR was the method, and the copy in TCRdb shows in-frame clones only, minus some. This sample has some 74,000 clones, with 94% found just once. This sequence was found in a woman aged 25 to 45 in good health. The sequencing input was blood.

The CDR3 DNA reads TGTGCCAGCAGTTTGGTTAGGACGAACACTGAAGCTTTCTTT. Translation gives CASSLVRTNTEAFF. The chain recombines TRBV28 with TRBJ1-1; D uncertain. The germline CDR1 and CDR2 sequences are MDHEN and SYDVKM. V shed 3 bases and J shed 1 base, with 9 bases lying between them. The CDR3 is 14 residues long.